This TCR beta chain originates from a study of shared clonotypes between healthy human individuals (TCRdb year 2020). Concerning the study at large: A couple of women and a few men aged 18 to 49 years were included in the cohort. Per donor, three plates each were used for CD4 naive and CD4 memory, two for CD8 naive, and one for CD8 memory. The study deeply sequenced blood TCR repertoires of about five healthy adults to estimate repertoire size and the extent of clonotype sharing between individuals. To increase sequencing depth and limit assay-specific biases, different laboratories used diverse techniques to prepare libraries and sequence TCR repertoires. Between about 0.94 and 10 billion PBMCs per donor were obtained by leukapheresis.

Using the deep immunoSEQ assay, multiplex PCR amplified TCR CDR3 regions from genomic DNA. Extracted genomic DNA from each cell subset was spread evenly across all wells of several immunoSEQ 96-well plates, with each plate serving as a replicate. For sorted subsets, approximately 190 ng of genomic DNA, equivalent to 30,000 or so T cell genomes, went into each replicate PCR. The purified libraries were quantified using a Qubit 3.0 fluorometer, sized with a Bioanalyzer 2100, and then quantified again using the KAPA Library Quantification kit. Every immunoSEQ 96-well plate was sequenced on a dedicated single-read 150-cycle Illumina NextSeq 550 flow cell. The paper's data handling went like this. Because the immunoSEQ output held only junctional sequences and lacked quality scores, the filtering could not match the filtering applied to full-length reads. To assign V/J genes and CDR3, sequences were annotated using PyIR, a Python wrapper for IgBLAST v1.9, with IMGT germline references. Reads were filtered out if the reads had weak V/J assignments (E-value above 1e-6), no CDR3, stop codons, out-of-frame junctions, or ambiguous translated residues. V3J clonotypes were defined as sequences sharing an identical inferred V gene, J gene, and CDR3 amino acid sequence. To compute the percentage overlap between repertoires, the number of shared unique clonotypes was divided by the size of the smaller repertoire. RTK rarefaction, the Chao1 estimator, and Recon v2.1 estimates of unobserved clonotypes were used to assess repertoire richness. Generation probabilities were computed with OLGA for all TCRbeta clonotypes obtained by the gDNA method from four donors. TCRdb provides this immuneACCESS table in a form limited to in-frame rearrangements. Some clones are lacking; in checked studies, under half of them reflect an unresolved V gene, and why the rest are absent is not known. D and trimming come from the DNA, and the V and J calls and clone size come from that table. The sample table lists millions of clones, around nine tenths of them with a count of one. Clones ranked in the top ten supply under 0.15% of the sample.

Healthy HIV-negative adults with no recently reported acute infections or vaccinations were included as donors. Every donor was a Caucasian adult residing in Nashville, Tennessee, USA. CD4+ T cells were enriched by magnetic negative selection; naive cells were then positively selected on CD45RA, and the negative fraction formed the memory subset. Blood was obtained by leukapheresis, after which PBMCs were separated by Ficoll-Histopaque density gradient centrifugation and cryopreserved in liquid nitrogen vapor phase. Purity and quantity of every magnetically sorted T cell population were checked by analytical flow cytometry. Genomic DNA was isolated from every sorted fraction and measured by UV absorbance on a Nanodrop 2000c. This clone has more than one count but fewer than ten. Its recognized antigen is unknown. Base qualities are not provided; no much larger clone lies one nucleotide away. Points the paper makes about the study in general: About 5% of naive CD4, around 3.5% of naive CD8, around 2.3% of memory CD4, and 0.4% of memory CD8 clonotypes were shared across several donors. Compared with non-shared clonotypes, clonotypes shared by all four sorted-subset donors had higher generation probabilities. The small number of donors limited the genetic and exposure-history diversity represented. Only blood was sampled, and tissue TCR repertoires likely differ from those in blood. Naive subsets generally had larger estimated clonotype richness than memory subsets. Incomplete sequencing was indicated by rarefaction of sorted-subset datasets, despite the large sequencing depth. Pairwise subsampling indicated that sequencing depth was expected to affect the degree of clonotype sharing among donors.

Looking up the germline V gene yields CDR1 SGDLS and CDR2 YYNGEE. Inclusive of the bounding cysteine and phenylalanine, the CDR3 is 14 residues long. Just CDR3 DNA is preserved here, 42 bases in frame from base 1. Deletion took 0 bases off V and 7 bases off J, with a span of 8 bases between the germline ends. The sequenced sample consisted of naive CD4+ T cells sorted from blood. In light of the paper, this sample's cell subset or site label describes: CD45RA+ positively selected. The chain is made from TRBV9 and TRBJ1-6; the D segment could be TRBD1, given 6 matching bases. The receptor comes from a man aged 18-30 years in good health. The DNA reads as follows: TGTGCCAGCAGCGTAGACAGGGAGAATTCACCCCTCCACTTT. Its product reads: CASSVDRENSPLHF.